A selection of T cell receptor beta chains follows, all from one sample in a study of shared clonotypes between healthy human individuals. The data were produced by immunoSEQ multiplex PCR, yet TCRdb's version contains in-frame clones alone and is incomplete. The table records about 1.5 million clones, 95% to 99% of them present only once. Sample: naive CD4+ T cells sorted from blood. The origin of the receptors is a man younger than 45 in good health. Each CDR3 is given with its conserved first and last residue. The D gene is left open where the match is weak. A row's size may be missing; if present it is once, few, many or a size class.

J gene | V gene | D gene | clone size | CDR3 DNA | CDR3 protein
TRBJ2-7 | TRBV5-1 | TRBD1 | - | TGCGCCAGCAGCTTGACGACAGGGAGCTCCTACGAGCAGTACTTC | CASSLTTGSSYEQYF
TRBJ2-7 | TRBV18 | TRBD2 | - | TGTGCCAGCTCAGCTCGAACTACTAGCGGGAGGTACGAGCAGTACTTC | CASSARTTSGRYEQYF
TRBJ1-3 | TRBV18 | - | - | TGTGCCAGCTCACCACTTAGGGGCACCATATATTTT | CASSPLRGTIYF
TRBJ2-7 | TRBV29-1 | TRBD1 | - | TGCAGCGTTGAACGCAGGGGGCTCAACGAGCAGTACTTC | CSVERRGLNEQYF
TRBJ2-7 | TRBV7-9 | TRBD1 | - | TGTGCCAGCAGCCCCAGAGACAGGGTCTACTACGAGCAGTACTTC | CASSPRDRVYYEQYF
TRBJ1-5 | TRBV2 | - | - | TGTGCCAGCAGTGAACAGGGGTGGGAGCCCCAGCATTTT | CASSEQGWEPQHF
TRBJ2-2 | TRBV19 | - | - | TGTGCCAGTAGCCCGGGGCCGAACACCGGGGAGCTGTTTTTT | CASSPGPNTGELFF
TRBJ2-5 | TRBV28 | TRBD2 | - | TGTGCCAGCAGGGGGACTAGCGGGACTGAGACCCAGTACTTC | CASRGTSGTETQYF
TRBJ2-2 | TRBV9 | - | - | TGTGCCAGCAGCGTAGCTGGGGGTGCGAACACCGGGGAGCTGTTTTTT | CASSVAGGANTGELFF
TRBJ1-1 | TRBV29-1 | - | - | TGCAGCGTTTCCAGGACCGCTACCGGATCCACTGAAGCTTTCTTT | CSVSRTATGSTEAFF
TRBJ1-5 | TRBV19 | - | - | TGTGCCAGTAGTATTATTTACCAGCCCCAGCATTTT | CASSIIYQPQHF
TRBJ2-1 | TRBV5-5 | - | - | TGTGCCAGCAGCTTGGATGGGTTTTCCTACAATGAGCAGTTCTTC | CASSLDGFSYNEQFF
TRBJ1-5 | TRBV28 | - | - | TGTGCCAGCAGTTCTCCCGGGAATCAGCCCCAGCATTTT | CASSSPGNQPQHF
TRBJ1-2 | TRBV10-2 | - | - | TGCGCCAGCGCCCGGGACGGAAATAACTATGGCTACACCTTC | CASARDGNNYGYTF
TRBJ2-4 | TRBV28 | - | - | TGTGCCAGCAGTTACGACGGAACTATTGACATTCAGTACTTC | CASSYDGTIDIQYF
TRBJ2-7 | TRBV4-1 | - | - | TGCGCCAGCAGCCAATTGCAGGGCCCCCTCTTCGAGCAGTACTTC | CASSQLQGPLFEQYF
TRBJ2-2 | TRBV9 | - | - | TGTGCCAGCAGCCCGAGCCGCGGGGAGCTGTTTTTT | CASSPSRGELFF
TRBJ2-5 | TRBV19 | TRBD1 | once | TGTGCCAGTAGTCGCCTCGGGACAGGGGAACAAGAGACCCAGTACTTC | CASSRLGTGEQETQYF
TRBJ1-2 | TRBV5-6 | TRBD1 | - | TGTGCCAGCAGCCGGGACAGGGGGCGCGTCTATGGCTACACCTTC | CASSRDRGRVYGYTF
TRBJ2-7 | TRBV20-1 | - | - | TGCAGTGCTAGAGCTTTCATCGAGCAGTACTTC | CSARAFIEQYF
TRBJ2-7 | TRBV7-9 | TRBD1 | - | TGTGCCAGCGACCATACAGGGGGCGGCGAGCAGTACTTC | CASDHTGGGEQYF
TRBJ2-3 | TRBV4-2 | TRBD2 | - | TGTGCCAGCAGCCAAGTGCTAGCGGGAGGGATTAACACAGATACGCAGTATTTT | CASSQVLAGGINTDTQYF
TRBJ2-5 | TRBV18 | TRBD1 | - | TGTGCCAGCTCAGAGACAGGGGTGGAGACCCAGTACTTC | CASSETGVETQYF
TRBJ2-5 | TRBV5-4 | - | - | TGTGCCAGCAAGGTACAAGAGACCCAGTACTTC | CASKVQETQYF
TRBJ2-3 | TRBV11-2 | TRBD1 | - | TGTGCCAGCAGCTTAGATCTGGGACAGAACACAGATACGCAGTATTTT | CASSLDLGQNTDTQYF
TRBJ2-1 | TRBV4-1 | - | - | TGCGCCAGCAGCCAAGAAACGGCGAGGAGGATCGGTAATGAGCAGTTCTTC | CASSQETARRIGNEQFF
TRBJ2-1 | TRBV18 | - | once | TGTGCCAGCTCACCGCGGGTTGACAATGAGCAGTTCTTC | CASSPRVDNEQFF
TRBJ2-7 | TRBV29-1 | - | - | TGCAGCGTTGAGGGCGGAACTAGGAGCTCCTACGAGCAGTACTTC | CSVEGGTRSSYEQYF
TRBJ2-7 | TRBV28 | TRBD2 | once | TGTGCCAGCACCGGACTAGCGGAATCCTACGAGCAGTACTTC | CASTGLAESYEQYF
TRBJ2-1 | TRBV19 | - | - | TGTGCCAGTAGTATTAGTGGTAACTCCTACAATGAGCAGTTCTTC | CASSISGNSYNEQFF
TRBJ2-3 | TRBV6-1 | - | - | TGTGCCAGCAGTGAAGTTTCAGATACGCAGTATTTT | CASSEVSDTQYF
TRBJ2-7 | TRBV28 | TRBD2 | - | TGTGCCAGCAGTTTGTCTGGCGGGAGAGGTGGCGAGCAGTACTTC | CASSLSGGRGGEQYF
TRBJ2-1 | TRBV11-2 | - | - | TGTGCCAGCAGCTTGGAGTGGGCTAGGGAGGTTAGAAATGAGCAGTTCTTC | CASSLEWAREVRNEQFF